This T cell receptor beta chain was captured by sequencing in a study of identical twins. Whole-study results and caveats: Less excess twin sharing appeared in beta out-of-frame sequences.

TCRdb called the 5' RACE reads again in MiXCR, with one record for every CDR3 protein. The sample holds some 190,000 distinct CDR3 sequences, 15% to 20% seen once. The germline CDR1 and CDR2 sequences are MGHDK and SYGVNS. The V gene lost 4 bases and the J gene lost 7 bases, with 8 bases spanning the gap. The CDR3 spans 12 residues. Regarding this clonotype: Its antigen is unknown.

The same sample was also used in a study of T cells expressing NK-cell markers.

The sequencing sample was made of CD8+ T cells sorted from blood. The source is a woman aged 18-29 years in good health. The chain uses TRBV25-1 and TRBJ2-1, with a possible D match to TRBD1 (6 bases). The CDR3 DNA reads TGTGCCAGCAGTGGTACAGGGAATGAGCAGTTCTTC. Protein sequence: CASSGTGNEQFF.